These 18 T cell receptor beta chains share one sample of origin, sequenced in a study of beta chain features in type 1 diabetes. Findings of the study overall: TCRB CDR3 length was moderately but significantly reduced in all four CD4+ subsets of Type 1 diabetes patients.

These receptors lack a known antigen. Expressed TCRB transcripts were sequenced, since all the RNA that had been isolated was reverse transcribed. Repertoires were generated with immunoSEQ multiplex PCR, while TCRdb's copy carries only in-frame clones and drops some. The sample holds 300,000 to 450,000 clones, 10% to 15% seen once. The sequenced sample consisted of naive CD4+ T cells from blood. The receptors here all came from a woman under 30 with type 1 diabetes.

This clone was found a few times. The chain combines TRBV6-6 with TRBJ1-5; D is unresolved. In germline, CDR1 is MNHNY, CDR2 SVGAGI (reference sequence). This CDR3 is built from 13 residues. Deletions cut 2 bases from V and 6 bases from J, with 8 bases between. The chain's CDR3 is CASSYVRGQPQHF. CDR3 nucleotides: TGTGCCAGCAGTTACGTTCGGGGTCAGCCCCAGCATTTT.

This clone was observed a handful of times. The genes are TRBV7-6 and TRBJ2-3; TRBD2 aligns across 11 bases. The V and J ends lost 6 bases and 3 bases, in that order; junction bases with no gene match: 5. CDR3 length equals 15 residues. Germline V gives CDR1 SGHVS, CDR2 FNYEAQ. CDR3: CASRRTSGQTDTQYF. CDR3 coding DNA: TGTGCCAGCAGACGGACTAGCGGGCAAACAGATACGCAGTATTTT.

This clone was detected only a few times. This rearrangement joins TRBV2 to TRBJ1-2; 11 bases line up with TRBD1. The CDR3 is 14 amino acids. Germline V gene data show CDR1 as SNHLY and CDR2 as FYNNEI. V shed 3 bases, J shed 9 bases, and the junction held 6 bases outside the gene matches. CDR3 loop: CASSERRTGGRYTF. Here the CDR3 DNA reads TGTGCCAGCAGTGAGCGGAGGACAGGGGGCCGCTACACCTTC.

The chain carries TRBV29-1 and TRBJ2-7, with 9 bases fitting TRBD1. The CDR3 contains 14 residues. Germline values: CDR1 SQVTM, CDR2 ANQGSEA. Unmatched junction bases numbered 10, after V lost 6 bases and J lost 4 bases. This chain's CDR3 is CSVAPRDRVYEQYF. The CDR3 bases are TGCAGCGTGGCCCCCCGGGACAGGGTGTACGAGCAGTACTTC.

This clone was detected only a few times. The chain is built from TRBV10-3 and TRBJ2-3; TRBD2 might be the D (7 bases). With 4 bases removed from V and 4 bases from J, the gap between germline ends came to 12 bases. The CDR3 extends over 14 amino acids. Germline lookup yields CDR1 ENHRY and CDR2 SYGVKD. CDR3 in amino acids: CAISVGGASDTQYF. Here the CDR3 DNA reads TGTGCCATCAGTGTAGGGGGGGCGTCAGATACGCAGTATTTT.

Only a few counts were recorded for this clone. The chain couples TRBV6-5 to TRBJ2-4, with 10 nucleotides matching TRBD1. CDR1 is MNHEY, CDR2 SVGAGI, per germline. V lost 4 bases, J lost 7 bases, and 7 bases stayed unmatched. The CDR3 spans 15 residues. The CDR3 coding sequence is TGTGCCAGCAGTTCCACGACAGGGGGCTACAACATTCAGTACTTC. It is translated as CASSSTTGGYNIQYF.

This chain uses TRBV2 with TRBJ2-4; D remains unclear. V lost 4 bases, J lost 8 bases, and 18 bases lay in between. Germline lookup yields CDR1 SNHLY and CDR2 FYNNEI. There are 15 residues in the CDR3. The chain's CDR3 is CASSGARVLWDIQYF. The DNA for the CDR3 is TGTGCCAGCAGTGGGGCAAGAGTATTATGGGACATTCAGTACTTC. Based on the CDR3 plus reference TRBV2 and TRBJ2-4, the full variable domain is EPEVTQTPSHQVTQMGQEVILRCVPISNHLYFYWYRQILGQKVEFLVSFYNNEISEKSEIFDDQFSVERPDGSNFTLKIRSTKLEDSAMYFCASSGARVLWDIQYFGAGTRLSVL.

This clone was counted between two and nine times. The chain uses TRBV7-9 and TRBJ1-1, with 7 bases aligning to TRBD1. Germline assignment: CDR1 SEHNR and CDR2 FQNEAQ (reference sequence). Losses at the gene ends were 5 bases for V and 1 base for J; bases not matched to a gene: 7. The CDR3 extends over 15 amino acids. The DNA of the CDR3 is TGTGCCAGCAGCCCCCGACAGGGAGGGAACACTGAAGCTTTCTTT. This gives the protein CASSPRQGGNTEAFF.

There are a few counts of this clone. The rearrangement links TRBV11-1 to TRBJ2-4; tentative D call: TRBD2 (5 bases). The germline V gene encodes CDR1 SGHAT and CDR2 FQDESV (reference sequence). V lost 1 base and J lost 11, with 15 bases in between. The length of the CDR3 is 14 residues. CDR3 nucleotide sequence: TGTGCCAGCAGCTTAGAGGGCGTCCCGGGATTTCAGTACTTC. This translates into CASSLEGVPGFQYF.

CDR3 nucleotide sequence: TGTGCCAGCAGCTTGCGGGCTAGCGGGAGGACAGATACGCAGTATTTT. Its translation: CASSLRASGRTDTQYF. The gene calls are TRBV5-4 and TRBJ2-3; 11 bases align to TRBD2. Germline values: CDR1 SGHNT, CDR2 YYREEE (reference sequence). This CDR3 comprises 16 residues. Unmatched junction bases numbered 4, after V lost 1 base and J lost 3 bases.

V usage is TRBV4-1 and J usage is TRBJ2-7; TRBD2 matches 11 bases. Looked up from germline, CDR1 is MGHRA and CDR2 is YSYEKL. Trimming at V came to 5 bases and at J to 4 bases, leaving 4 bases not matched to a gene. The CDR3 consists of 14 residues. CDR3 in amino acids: CASSAGTSGYEQYF. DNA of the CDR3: TGCGCCAGCAGCGCCGGGACTAGCGGATACGAGCAGTACTTC.

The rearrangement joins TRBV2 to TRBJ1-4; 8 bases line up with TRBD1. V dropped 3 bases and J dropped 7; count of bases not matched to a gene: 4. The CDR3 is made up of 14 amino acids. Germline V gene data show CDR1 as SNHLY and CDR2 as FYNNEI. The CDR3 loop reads CASSDDGQGEKLFF. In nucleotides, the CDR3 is TGTGCCAGCAGTGATGACGGACAGGGTGAAAAACTGTTTTTT.

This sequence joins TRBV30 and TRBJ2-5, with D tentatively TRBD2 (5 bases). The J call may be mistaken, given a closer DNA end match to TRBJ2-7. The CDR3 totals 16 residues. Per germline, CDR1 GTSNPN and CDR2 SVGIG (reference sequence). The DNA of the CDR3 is TGTGCCTGGAGTTCTGTCTGGGAGCTTTCTCTCTACGAGCAGTACTTC. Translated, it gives CAWSSVWELSLYEQYF.

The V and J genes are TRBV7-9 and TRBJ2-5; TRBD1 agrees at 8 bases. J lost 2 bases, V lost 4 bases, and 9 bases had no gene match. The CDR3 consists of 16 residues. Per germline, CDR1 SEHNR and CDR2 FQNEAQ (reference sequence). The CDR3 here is CASSSGQDKHQETQYF. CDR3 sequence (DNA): TGTGCCAGCAGCTCGGGACAGGACAAGCATCAAGAGACCCAGTACTTC.

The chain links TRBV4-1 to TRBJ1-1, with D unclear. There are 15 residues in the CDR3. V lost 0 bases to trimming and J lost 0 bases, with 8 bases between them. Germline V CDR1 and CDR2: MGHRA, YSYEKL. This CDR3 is CASSQDPQLNTEAFF. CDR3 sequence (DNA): TGCGCCAGCAGCCAAGATCCCCAGTTGAACACTGAAGCTTTCTTT.

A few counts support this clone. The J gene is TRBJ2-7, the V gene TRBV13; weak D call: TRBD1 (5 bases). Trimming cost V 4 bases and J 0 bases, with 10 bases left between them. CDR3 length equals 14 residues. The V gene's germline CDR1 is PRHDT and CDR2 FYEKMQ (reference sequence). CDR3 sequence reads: CASSSQGSSYEQYF. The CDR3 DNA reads TGTGCCAGCAGCTCTCAGGGAAGCTCCTACGAGCAGTACTTC. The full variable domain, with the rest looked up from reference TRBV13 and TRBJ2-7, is AAGVIQSPRHLIKEKRETATLKCYPIPRHDTVYWYQQGPGQDPQFLISFYEKMQSDKGSIPDRFSAQQFSDYHSELNMSSLELGDSALYFCASSSQGSSYEQYFGPGTRLTVT.

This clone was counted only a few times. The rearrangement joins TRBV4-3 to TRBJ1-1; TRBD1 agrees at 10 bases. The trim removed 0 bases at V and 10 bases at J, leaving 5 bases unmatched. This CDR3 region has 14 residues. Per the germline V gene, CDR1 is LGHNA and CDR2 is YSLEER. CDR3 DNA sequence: TGCGCCAGCAGCCAAGATAAGGGACAGGGGCGAGCTTTCTTT. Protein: CASSQDKGQGRAFF.

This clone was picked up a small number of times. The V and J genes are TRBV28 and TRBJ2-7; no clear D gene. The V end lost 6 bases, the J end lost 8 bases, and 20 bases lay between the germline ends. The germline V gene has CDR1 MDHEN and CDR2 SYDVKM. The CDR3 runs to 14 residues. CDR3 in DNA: TGTGCCAGCAGATCCCCAGGAACCTTTGAAAAGCAGTACTTC. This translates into CASRSPGTFEKQYF.